The next 7 T cell receptor beta chains were all read from a single sample in a study of PD-1 blockade in classical Hodgkin lymphoma. This table comes from immunoSEQ multiplex PCR, and its TCRdb copy is limited to in-frame clones, with some not included. The sample shows 64,000 or so clones, approximately 90% of them seen only once. The time point is: cycle 4 day 1 (C4D1), after five to seven weeks of nivolumab. After autologous stem cell transplantation all patients relapsed, and prior brentuximab vedotin exposure differed between cohorts. This specimen was peripheral blood mononuclear cells (PBMCs), taken before the fourth cycle of nivolumab. All receptors derive from a human donor with classical Hodgkin lymphoma.

The rearrangement joins TRBV11-2 to TRBJ1-2; 8 nucleotides match TRBD1. The CDR3 totals 14 residues. V shed 5 bases, J shed 5 bases, and the junction held 7 bases outside the gene matches. Germline CDR1 and CDR2: SGHAT and FQNNGV. CDR3 sequence: CASSADRVSYGYTF. The CDR3 DNA reads as TGTGCCAGCAGCGCGGACAGGGTTTCGTATGGCTACACCTTC.

This chain joins TRBV10-1 and TRBJ2-3; 11 bases line up with TRBD2. Unmatched junction bases numbered 2, after V lost 2 bases and J lost 4 bases. From germline, CDR1 is WNHNN and CDR2 SYGVQD (reference sequence). The CDR3 is 15 amino acids. The CDR3 nucleotides are TGCGCCAGCAGTGAGACTAGCGGGGGATCAGATACGCAGTATTTT. This codes for CASSETSGGSDTQYF.

This chain joins TRBV19 and TRBJ1-6, with D possibly being TRBD1 (6 bases). Trimming removed 4 bases at V and 8 bases at J, with 15 bases between. Germline V gene lookup returns CDR1 LNHDA and CDR2 SQIVND (reference sequence). This CDR3 is 15 amino acids long. In DNA, the CDR3 is TGTGCCAGTAGTAAAGCGGACAGAGCGGATTCACCCCTCCACTTT. Translation gives CASSKADRADSPLHF.

This clone was counted once. CDR3 loop: CASSWTSGIYNEQFF. In DNA form, the CDR3 reads TGTGCCAGCAGCTGGACTAGCGGGATCTACAATGAGCAGTTCTTC. The genes are TRBV7-9 and TRBJ2-1; 12 positions agree with TRBD2. This CDR3 comprises 15 residues. After removal of 4 bases from V and 3 bases from J, the junction contained 1 base not matched to a gene. CDR1 is SEHNR, CDR2 FQNEAQ, per germline (reference sequence).

J is TRBJ2-1 and V is TRBV7-2; unclear D gene. Germline V lookup: CDR1 SGHTA, CDR2 FQGNSA. The CDR3 runs 12 residues. Trimming took 5 bases from V and 8 from J, leaving 10 bases between them. CDR3 loop: CASSPARYEQFF. As DNA, the CDR3 is TGTGCCAGCAGCCCAGCGAGGTATGAGCAGTTCTTC.

The chain carries TRBV27 and TRBJ2-3, with D possibly matching TRBD2 (5 bases). This CDR3 comprises 13 residues. V lost 2 bases and J lost 4, with 7 bases in between. The germline V gene encodes CDR1 MNHEY and CDR2 SMNVEV (reference sequence). The CDR3 region has the DNA TGTGCCAGCAGTTTAGCGGGCGCAGATACGCAGTATTTT. It is translated as CASSLAGADTQYF.

CDR3 sequence (DNA): TGTGCCAGCAGTGAAGGTTTTGGGCGTGAAGGGTTCTTC. It yields the protein CASSEGFGREGFF. The chain is built from TRBV2 and TRBJ2-1; D is undetermined. Germline-derived CDR1 and CDR2 are SNHLY and FYNNEI. The CDR3 is 13 residues long. V dropped 1 base and J dropped 15 bases, with 16 bases sitting between them.